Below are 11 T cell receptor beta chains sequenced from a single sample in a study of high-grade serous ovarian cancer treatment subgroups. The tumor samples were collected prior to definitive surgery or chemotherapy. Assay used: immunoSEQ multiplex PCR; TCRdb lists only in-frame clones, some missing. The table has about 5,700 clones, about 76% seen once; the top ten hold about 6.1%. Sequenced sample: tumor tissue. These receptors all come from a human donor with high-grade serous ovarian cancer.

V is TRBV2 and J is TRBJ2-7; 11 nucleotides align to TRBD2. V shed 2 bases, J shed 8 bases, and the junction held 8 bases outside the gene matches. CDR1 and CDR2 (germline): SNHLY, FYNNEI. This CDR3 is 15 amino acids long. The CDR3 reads CASSERNSGGAQQYF. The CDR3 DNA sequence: TGTGCCAGCAGTGAAAGAAATAGCGGGGGGGCCCAGCAGTACTTC.

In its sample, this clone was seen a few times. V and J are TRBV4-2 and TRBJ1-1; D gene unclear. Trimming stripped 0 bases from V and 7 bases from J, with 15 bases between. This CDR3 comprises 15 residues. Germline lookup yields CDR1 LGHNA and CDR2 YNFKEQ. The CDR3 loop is CASSQEAAGLGEAFF. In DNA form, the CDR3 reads TGTGCCAGCAGCCAAGAAGCGGCCGGTCTGGGTGAAGCTTTCTTT.

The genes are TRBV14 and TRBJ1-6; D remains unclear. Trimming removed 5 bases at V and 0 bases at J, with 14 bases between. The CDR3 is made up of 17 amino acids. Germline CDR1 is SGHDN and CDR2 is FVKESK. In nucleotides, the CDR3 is TGTGCCAGCAGCGGGTTGACACCAAGCTCCTATAATTCACCCCTCCACTTT. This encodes CASSGLTPSSYNSPLHF.

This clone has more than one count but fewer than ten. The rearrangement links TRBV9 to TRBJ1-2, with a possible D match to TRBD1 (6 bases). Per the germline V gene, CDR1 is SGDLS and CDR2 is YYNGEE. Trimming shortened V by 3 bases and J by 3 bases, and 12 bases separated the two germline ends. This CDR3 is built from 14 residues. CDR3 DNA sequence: TGTGCCAGCAGCGAGGGGGATTTAGACTATGGCTACACCTTC. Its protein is CASSEGDLDYGYTF.

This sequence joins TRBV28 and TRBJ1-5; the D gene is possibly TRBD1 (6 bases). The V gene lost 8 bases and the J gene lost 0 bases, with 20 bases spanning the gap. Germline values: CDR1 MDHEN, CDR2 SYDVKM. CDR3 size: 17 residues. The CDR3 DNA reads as TGTGCCAGCTGCCGGGACAAGGGTTTCAATAGCAATCAGCCCCAGCATTTT. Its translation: CASCRDKGFNSNQPQHF.

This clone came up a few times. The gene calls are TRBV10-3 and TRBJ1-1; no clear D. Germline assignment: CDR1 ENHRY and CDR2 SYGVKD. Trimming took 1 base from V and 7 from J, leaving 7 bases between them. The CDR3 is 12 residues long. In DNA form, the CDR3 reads TGTGCCATCAGTGAGTTTAGGGTTGAAGCTTTCTTT. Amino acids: CAISEFRVEAFF.

CDR3 sequence reads: CASSLSLRGPSLEQYF. The CDR3 coding sequence is TGCGCCAGCAGCTTGTCTTTGCGGGGGCCCTCGTTAGAGCAGTACTTC. The rearrangement joins TRBV5-1 to TRBJ2-7; a possible D gene is TRBD2 (7 bases). The germline CDR1 and CDR2 sequences are SGHRS and YFSETQ. The CDR3 loop spans 16 amino acids. V dropped 1 base and J dropped 7 bases, with 21 bases sitting between them.

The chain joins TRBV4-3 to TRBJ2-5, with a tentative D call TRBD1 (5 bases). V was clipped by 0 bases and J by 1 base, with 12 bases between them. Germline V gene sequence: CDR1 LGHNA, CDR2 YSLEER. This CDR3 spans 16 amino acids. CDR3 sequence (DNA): TGCGCCAGCAGCCAAGAATGGGGCTTTTCCCAAGAGACCCAGTACTTC. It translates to CASSQEWGFSQETQYF.

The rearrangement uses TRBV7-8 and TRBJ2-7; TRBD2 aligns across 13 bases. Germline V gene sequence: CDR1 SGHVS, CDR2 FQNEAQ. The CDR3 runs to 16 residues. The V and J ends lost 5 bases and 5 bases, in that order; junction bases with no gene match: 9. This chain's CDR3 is CASSGATSGGIHEQYF. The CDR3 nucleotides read TGTGCCAGCAGCGGCGCGACTAGCGGGGGGATCCACGAGCAGTACTTC.

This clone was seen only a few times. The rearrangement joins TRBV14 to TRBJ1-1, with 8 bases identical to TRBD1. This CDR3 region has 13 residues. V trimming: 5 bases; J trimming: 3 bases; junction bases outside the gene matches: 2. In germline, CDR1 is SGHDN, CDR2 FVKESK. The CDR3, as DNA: TGTGCCAGCAGCGCGACAGGGGACACTGAAGCTTTCTTT. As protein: CASSATGDTEAFF.

CDR3 sequence reads: CASSLIPPRAGGYNEQFF. The DNA of the CDR3 is TGTGCCAGCAGCTTAATCCCACCTAGGGCGGGGGGTTACAATGAGCAGTTCTTC. The chain couples TRBV7-3 to TRBJ2-1; 8 nucleotides line up with TRBD2. The CDR3 has 18 amino acids. Germline CDR1 reads SGHTA; CDR2 reads FQGTGA. With V trimmed by 1 base and J by 4 bases, 12 bases remained unmatched.